This T cell receptor (beta chain) was captured by sequencing in a study of shared clonotypes between healthy human individuals. At the level of the study: Each donor's CD4 naive and CD4 memory cells filled three plates apiece, CD8 naive two, and CD8 memory one. Study conclusions and caveats: Sampling included only blood; tissue repertoires likely differ. When naive CD4 clonotypes were compared across several donors, approximately 4.9% were shared.

Data came from immunoSEQ multiplex PCR; TCRdb stores just in-frame clones and leaves some out. The sample has some 2.4 million clones, over 85% seen once; the top ten hold 0.36%. Note on this clone: Its antigen remains unknown.

V was trimmed by 3 bases and J by 10 bases, leaving 13 bases between them. This CDR3 comprises 12 residues. Germline lookup yields CDR1 SGHNT and CDR2 YYREEE (reference sequence). This clonotype was sampled from a man between 18 and 29 years old in good health. Some clones in this sample may be carry-over from other donors' samples. V is TRBV5-4 and J is TRBJ1-1; D gene uncertain. The sample comprised naive CD4+ T cells from PBMCs. Subset of the sample: CD45RA+ positively selected. CDR3 DNA sequence: TGTGCCAGCAGCTCGTTACAGCAAGGAGCTTTCTTT. Translating gives CASSSLQQGAFF.